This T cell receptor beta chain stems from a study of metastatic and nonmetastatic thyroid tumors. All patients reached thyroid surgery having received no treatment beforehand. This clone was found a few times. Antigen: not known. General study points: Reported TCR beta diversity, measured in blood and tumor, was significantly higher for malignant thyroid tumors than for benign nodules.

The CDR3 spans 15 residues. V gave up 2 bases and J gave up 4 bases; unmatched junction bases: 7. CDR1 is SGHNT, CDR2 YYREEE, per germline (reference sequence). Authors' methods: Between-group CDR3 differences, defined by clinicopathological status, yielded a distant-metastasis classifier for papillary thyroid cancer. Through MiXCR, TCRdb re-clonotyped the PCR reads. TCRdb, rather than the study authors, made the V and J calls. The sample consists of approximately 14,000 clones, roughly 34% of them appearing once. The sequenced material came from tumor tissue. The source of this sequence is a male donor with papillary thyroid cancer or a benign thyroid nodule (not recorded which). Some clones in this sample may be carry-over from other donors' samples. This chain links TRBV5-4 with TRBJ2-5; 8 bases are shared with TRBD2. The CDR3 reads CASSLGGSGIETQYF. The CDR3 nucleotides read TGTGCCAGCAGCTTAGGTGGTAGCGGGATAGAGACCCAGTACTTC.